This TCR beta chain comes out of a study of T cells in Graves' hyperthyroidism and ophthalmopathy. TCR beta CDR3 regions were amplified from RNA transcripts. First-round RT-PCR targeting the TCR CDR3 was performed with the HTBI primer set. TCRdb recomputed calls from the multiplex PCR reads with MiXCR, one row per CDR3 protein. The sample includes approximately 530,000 distinct CDR3 sequences, 15% to 20% of them seen just once. V shed 4 bases, J shed 4 bases, and the junction held 7 bases outside the gene matches. Germline assignment: CDR1 SGHRS and CDR2 YFSETQ. The CDR3 sequence is 18 residues long. This chain joins TRBV5-1 and TRBJ2-2; 16 bases agree with TRBD2. The clonotype originates from a woman younger than 35 with Graves' hyperthyroidism. The sample was blood. The CDR3 here is CASSKGLAGGLGTGELFF. The DNA of the CDR3 is TGCGCCAGCAGCAAGGGACTAGCGGGGGGGCTGGGCACCGGGGAGCTGTTTTTT.